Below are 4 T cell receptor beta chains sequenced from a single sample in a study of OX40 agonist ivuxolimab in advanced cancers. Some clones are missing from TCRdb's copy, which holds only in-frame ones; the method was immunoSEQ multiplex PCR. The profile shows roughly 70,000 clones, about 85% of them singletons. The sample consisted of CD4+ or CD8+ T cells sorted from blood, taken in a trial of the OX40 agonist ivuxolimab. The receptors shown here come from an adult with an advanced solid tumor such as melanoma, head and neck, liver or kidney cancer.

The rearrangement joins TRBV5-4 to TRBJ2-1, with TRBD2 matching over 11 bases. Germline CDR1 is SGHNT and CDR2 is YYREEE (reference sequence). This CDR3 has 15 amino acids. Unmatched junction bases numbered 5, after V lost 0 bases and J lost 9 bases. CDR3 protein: CASSLATSGSTEQFF. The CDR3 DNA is TGTGCCAGCAGCTTGGCTACTAGCGGGAGCACTGAGCAGTTCTTC.

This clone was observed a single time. The CDR3 DNA sequence: TGCGCCAGCAGCCAGGCCGGGACAGGGCCTGGTGGGGCCAACGTCCTGACTTTC. Protein sequence: CASSQAGTGPGGANVLTF. The chain has TRBV4-1 and TRBJ2-6; 9 bases line up with TRBD1. There are 18 residues in the CDR3. Germline V gives CDR1 MGHRA, CDR2 YSYEKL. The junction had 9 bases not matched to a gene; V was cut back by 3 bases and J by 3 bases.

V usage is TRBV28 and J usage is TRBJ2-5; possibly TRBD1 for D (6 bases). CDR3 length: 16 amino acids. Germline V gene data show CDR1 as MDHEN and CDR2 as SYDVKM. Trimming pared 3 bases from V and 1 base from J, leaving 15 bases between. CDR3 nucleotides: TGTGCCAGCAGTTTCGTTGCTCGCAGGGGCCAAGAGACCCAGTACTTC. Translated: CASSFVARRGQETQYF. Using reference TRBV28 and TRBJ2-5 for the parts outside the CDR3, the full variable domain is DVKVTQSSRYLVKRTGEKVFLECVQDMDHENMFWYRQDPGLGLRLIYFSYDVKMKEKGDIPEGYSVSREKKERFSLILESASTNQTSMYLCASSFVARRGQETQYFGPGTRLLVL.

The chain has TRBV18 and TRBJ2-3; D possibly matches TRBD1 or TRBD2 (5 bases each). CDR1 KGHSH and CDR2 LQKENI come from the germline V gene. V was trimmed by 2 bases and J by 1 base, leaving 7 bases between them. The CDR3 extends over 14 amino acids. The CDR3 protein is CASSPGGGTDTQYF. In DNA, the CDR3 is TGTGCCAGCTCACCAGGGGGTGGCACAGATACGCAGTATTTT.